The 4 T cell receptor beta chains given below trace back to one sample, sequenced in a study of CD8 T cells in ankylosing spondylitis. TCRdb itself ran the 5' RACE reads through MiXCR, one entry per CDR3 protein. This repertoire shows 200,000 to 250,000 distinct CDR3 sequences, about 10% found once; its top ten account for roughly a fifth. Sequencing was performed on blood, either unsorted or a sorted T cell fraction (not recorded which). The receptors shown here come from a male donor with ankylosing spondylitis or in good health (not recorded which).

The chain recombines TRBV3-1 with TRBJ1-1; D possibly corresponds to TRBD1 (6 bases). The V end lost 1 base, the J end lost 3 bases, and 15 bases lay between the germline ends. The CDR3 runs to 16 residues. The germline gives CDR1 LGHDT, CDR2 YNNKEL (reference sequence). The CDR3 nucleotides read TGTGCCAGCAGCCAAGTTAGGGGGGGTAGGGACACTGAAGCTTTCTTT. It encodes CASSQVRGGRDTEAFF.

This clonotype appeared many times. The chain links TRBV27 to TRBJ2-3; maybe TRBD2 (6 bases). This CDR3 contains 15 residues. Germline values: CDR1 MNHEY, CDR2 SMNVEV (reference sequence). Trimming pared 5 bases from V and 0 bases from J, leaving 12 bases between. The CDR3: CASSIGTLSTDTQYF. For the CDR3, the DNA is TGTGCCAGCAGTATCGGGACTCTGAGCACAGATACGCAGTATTTT.

In its sample, this clonotype was seen many times. The J gene is TRBJ2-1, the V gene TRBV7-2, with 7 bases lining up with TRBD2. This CDR3 is built from 15 residues. CDR1 and CDR2 (germline): SGHTA, FQGNSA. V lost 4 bases to trimming and J lost 2 bases; unmatched junction nucleotides: 5. This CDR3 reads CASSSGAGTYNEQFF. The CDR3 DNA is TGTGCCAGCAGCTCCGGAGCGGGGACCTACAATGAGCAGTTCTTC.

The chain combines TRBV28 with TRBJ2-7; D perhaps matches TRBD2 (6 bases). CDR1 and CDR2 (germline): MDHEN, SYDVKM. The CDR3 has 13 amino acids. The ends were cut back, 7 bases at V and 7 bases at J, with 17 bases in the middle. CDR3 bases: TGTGCCAGCATTCCCGGCCAGACTAGGGAGCAGTACTTC. Protein product: CASIPGQTREQYF.